This entry lists 11 T cell receptor beta chains sequenced from one sample in a study of T cell repertoires in cytomegalovirus infection (dated 2019 in TCRdb). The instrument given in TCRdb is Illumina HiSeq 1500. The public reads were reanalyzed by TCRdb: fastp trimming at Q25, MiXCR alignment, in-frame beta chains only. Rows matching on CDR3 protein sequence are summarized as one entry with the most common DNA and genes. This sample is represented by 310,000 or so distinct CDR3 sequences; about 9.1% of them were singletons. The leading ten clones occupy approximately 2.4% of the sample. The sample was PBMCs. The receptors originated from a human donor in good health (CMV status not recorded). Some clones in this sample may be carry-over from other donors' samples.

This clonotype came up many times. The J gene is TRBJ1-1, the V gene TRBV14; D is undetermined. The CDR3 runs to 17 residues. In germline, CDR1 is SGHDN, CDR2 FVKESK. V dropped 0 bases and J dropped 0 bases, with 14 bases sitting between them. As DNA, the CDR3 is TGTGCCAGCAGCCAAGATAGGGTCGGAAGCATGAACACTGAAGCTTTCTTT. Its protein product is CASSQDRVGSMNTEAFF. Filled out from reference TRBV14 and TRBJ1-1, the complete variable domain reads EAGVTQFPSHSVIEKGQTVTLRCDPISGHDNLYWYRRVMGKEIKFLLHFVKESKQDESGMPNNRFLAERTGGTYSTLKVQPAELEDSGVYFCASSQDRVGSMNTEAFFGQGTRLTVV.

This clonotype came up many times. CDR3 sequence reads: CASSSVSTEAFF. CDR3 bases: TGTGCCAGCAGTTCGGTATCCACTGAAGCTTTCTTT. V and J are TRBV6-2 or TRBV6-3 and TRBJ1-1; D unclear. The V end lost 4 bases, the J end lost 4 bases, and 7 bases lay between the germline ends. Germline CDR1 MNHEY, CDR2 SVGEGT. The CDR3 sequence is 12 residues long.

There are many counts of this clonotype. This chain links TRBV20-1 with TRBJ1-5, with a possible D match to TRBD1 (6 bases). The CDR3 length is 14 residues. Per the germline V gene, CDR1 is DFQATT and CDR2 is SNEGSKA (reference sequence). Trimming removed 0 bases from V and 4 bases from J, with 10 bases in between. The CDR3 region has the DNA TGCAGTGCTAGAGACATGAGGGGGAATCAGCCCCAGCATTTT. Encoded protein: CSARDMRGNQPQHF.

This clonotype occurred many times. The rearrangement joins TRBV7-2 to TRBJ2-2, with D tentatively TRBD2 (5 bases). From germline, CDR1 is SGHTA and CDR2 FQGNSA. Trimming stripped 6 bases from V and 5 bases from J, with 10 bases between. The CDR3 loop spans 13 amino acids. CDR3 protein: CASRPRVTGELFF. CDR3 nucleotides: TGTGCCAGCAGACCGAGGGTAACCGGGGAGCTGTTTTTT.

This clonotype has a count of ten or more. The V call is TRBV2, the J call TRBJ1-4; D unresolved. From germline, CDR1 is SNHLY and CDR2 FYNNEI. Deletions cut 6 bases from V and 6 bases from J, with 14 bases between. The CDR3 sequence is 14 residues long. CDR3 coding DNA: TGTGCCAGCAGAATTGGAGGGAATGATGAAAAACTGTTTTTT. Translating it yields CASRIGGNDEKLFF. The full variable domain, its missing parts supplied by reference TRBV2 and TRBJ1-4, is EPEVTQTPSHQVTQMGQEVILRCVPISNHLYFYWYRQILGQKVEFLVSFYNNEISEKSEIFDDQFSVERPDGSNFTLKIRSTKLEDSAMYFCASRIGGNDEKLFFGSGTQLSVL.

This clonotype was detected ten times or more. The rearrangement joins TRBV29-1 to TRBJ2-7; 9 nucleotides agree with TRBD1. The CDR3 length is 12 residues. CDR1 SQVTM and CDR2 ANQGSEA come from the germline V gene. The J segment lost 5 bases and the V segment lost 6 bases, leaving 5 bases of the junction unmatched. The CDR3 DNA reads as TGCAGCGTCGAGGGACAGGGTAACGAGCAGTACTTC. This encodes CSVEGQGNEQYF.

The chain carries TRBV4-1 and TRBJ1-2, with TRBD1 as a possible D gene (5 bases). Trimming took 6 bases from V and 4 from J, leaving 12 bases between them. The germline gives CDR1 MGHRA, CDR2 YSYEKL. The CDR3 is made up of 13 amino acids. The CDR3 here is CASSRQQSYGYTF. For the CDR3, the DNA is TGCGCCAGCAGTCGACAGCAAAGCTATGGCTACACCTTC.

V gene TRBV27 combines with J gene TRBJ2-7, with D uncertain. Germline loops: CDR1 MNHEY, CDR2 SMNVEV (reference sequence). V lost 5 bases and J lost 3, with 17 bases in between. This CDR3 spans 15 amino acids. CDR3 loop: CASSPDPSKNYEQYV. The CDR3 nucleotides are TGTGCCAGCAGTCCCGACCCGTCTAAGAACTACGAGCAGTACGTC.

This clonotype came up many times. The V call is TRBV14, the J call TRBJ2-3; 9 bases fit TRBD2. The germline CDR1 and CDR2 sequences are SGHDN and FVKESK. There are 15 residues in the CDR3. After removal of 1 base from V and 6 bases from J, the junction contained 5 bases not matched to a gene. The CDR3 region has the DNA TGTGCCAGCAGCCAAGTAGCGGGGGCCGGGGATACGCAGTATTTT. It encodes CASSQVAGAGDTQYF.

This clonotype was detected ten times or more. J is TRBJ1-1 and V is TRBV10-3; D not certain. Germline CDR1 is ENHRY and CDR2 is SYGVKD. Trimming left V 6 bases short and J 2 bases short, with 7 bases between. This CDR3 has 12 residues. The CDR3 coding sequence is TGTGCCATCAGCGGGGATAACACTGAAGCTTTCTTT. Translation gives CAISGDNTEAFF.

This clonotype was observed many times. The rearrangement links TRBV7-9 to TRBJ2-7, with D perhaps matching TRBD1 (6 bases). Per the germline V gene, CDR1 is SEHNR and CDR2 is FQNEAQ (reference sequence). Deletions cut 8 bases from V and 4 bases from J, with 18 bases between. The CDR3 totals 14 residues. The CDR3 is CASFTEGVGYEQYF. CDR3 nucleotide sequence: TGTGCCAGCTTCACTGAGGGGGTCGGGTACGAGCAGTACTTC.